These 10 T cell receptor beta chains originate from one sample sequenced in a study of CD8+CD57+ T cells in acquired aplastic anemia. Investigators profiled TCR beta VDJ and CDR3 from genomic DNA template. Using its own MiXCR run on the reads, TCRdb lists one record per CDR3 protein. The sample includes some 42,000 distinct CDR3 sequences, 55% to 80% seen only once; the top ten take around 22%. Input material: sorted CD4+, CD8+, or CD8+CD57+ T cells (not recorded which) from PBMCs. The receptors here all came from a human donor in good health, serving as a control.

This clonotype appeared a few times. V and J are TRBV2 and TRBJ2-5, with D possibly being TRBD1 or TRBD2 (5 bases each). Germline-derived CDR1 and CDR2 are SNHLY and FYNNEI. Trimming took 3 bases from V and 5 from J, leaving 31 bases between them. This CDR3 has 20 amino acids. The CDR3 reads CASSEGPSSFGLAPSETQYF. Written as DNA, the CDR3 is TGTGCCAGCAGTGAGGGGCCCAGCAGCTTTGGGCTAGCCCCCTCGGAGACCCAGTACTTC.

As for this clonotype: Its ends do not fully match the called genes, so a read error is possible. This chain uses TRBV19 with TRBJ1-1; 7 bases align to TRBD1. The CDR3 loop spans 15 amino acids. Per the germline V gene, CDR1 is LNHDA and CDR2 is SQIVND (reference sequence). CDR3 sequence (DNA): TGTGCCCGTAGGTCGGCGGGACAGATGAACACTGAAGCTTTCTTT. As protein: CARRSAGQMNTEAFF.

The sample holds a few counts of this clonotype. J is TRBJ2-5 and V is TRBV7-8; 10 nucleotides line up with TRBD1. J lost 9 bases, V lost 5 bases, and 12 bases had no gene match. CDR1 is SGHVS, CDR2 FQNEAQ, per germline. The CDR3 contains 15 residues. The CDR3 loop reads CASSLSPGTGDPQYF. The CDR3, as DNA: TGTGCCAGCAGCCTATCACCCGGGACAGGGGACCCCCAGTACTTC.

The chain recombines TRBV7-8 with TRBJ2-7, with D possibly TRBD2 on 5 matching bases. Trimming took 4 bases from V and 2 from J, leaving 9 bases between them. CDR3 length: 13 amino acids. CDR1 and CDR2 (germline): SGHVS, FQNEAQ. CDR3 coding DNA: TGTGCCAGCAGCTCGGACGGGACCTACGAGCAGTACTTC. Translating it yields CASSSDGTYEQYF.

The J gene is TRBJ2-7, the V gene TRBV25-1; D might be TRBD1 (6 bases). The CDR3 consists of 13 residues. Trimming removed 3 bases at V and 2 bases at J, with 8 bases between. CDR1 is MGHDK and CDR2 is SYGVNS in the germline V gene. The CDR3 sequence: CASSETGTYEQYF. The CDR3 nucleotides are TGTGCCAGCAGTGAGACAGGAACCTACGAGCAGTACTTC.

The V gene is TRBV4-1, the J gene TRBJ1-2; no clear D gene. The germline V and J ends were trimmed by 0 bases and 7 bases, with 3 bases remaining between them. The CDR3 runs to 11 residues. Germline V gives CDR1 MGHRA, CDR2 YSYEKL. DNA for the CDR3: TGCGCCAGCAGCCAAGAGAGTGGCTACACCTTC. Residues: CASSQESGYTF.

This chain's CDR3 is CASSLAVLNTEAFF. The CDR3 bases are TGTGCCAGCAGCTTAGCCGTACTAAACACTGAAGCTTTCTTT. The chain uses TRBV7-9 and TRBJ1-1; D not certain. The germline V gene has CDR1 SEHNR and CDR2 FQNEAQ (reference sequence). This CDR3 has 14 residues. Trimming removed 0 bases at V and 2 bases at J, with 7 bases between.

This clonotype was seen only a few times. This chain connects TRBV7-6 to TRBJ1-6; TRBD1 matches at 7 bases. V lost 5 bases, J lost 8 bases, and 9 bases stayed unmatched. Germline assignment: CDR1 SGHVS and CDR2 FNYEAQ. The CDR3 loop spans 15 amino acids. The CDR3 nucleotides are TGTGCCAGCAGCATAGGACAGGTTGGGGATTCACCCCTCCACTTT. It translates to CASSIGQVGDSPLHF.

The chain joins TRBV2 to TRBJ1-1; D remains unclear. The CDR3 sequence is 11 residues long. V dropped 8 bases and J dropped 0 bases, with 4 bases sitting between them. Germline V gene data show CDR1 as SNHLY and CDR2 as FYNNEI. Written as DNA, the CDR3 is TGTGCCAGCTCGTTGAACACTGAAGCTTTCTTT. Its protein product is CASSLNTEAFF.

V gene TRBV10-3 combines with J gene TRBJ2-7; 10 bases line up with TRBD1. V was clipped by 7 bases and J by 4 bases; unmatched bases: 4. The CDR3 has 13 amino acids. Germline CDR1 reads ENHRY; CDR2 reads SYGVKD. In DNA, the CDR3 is TGTGCCATCACCGGGACAGGGGCTTACGAGCAGTACTTC. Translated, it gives CAITGTGAYEQYF.